Here is one T cell receptor beta chain with its context. Its antigen is not identified. TCR beta CDR3 sequences were amplified from RNA transcripts. The study used the HTBI primer set for a first-round RT-PCR of the TCR CDR3. TCRdb redid the calling of the multiplex PCR reads with MiXCR, one entry per CDR3 protein. The sample has 530,000 or so distinct CDR3 sequences, roughly a quarter seen once. The ends were cut back, 7 bases at V and 2 bases at J, with 18 bases in the middle. The germline gives CDR1 MNHNS, CDR2 SASEGT. The length of the CDR3 is 15 residues. The sample originates from a study of T cells in Graves' hyperthyroidism and ophthalmopathy. General study points: Peripheral blood also featured most of the thyroid clonotypes expanded above 0.001.

The receptor was derived from a woman younger than 45 with Graves' ophthalmopathy. Sequences were obtained from blood. The J gene is TRBJ2-7, the V gene TRBV6-1; D is uncertain. The CDR3 spells CASTPLGNIAYEQYF. For the CDR3, the DNA is TGTGCCAGCACCCCTCTTGGGAACATAGCCTACGAGCAGTACTTC.